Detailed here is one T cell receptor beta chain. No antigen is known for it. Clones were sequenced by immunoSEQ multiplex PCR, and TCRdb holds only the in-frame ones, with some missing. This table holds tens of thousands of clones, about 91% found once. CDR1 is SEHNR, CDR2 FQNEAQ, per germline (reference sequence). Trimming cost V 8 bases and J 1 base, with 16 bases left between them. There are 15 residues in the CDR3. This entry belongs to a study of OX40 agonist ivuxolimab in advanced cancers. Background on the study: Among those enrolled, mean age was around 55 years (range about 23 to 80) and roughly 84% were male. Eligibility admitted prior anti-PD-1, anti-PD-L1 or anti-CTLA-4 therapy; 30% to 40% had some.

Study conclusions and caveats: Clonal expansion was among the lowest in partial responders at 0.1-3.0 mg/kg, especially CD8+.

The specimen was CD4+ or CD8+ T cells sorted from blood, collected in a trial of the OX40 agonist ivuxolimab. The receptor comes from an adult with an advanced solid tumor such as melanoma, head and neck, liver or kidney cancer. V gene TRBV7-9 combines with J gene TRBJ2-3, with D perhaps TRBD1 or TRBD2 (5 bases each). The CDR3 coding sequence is TGTGCCAGCCTTTCCGGGGCAGTCGGCACAGATACGCAGTATTTT. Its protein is CASLSGAVGTDTQYF.